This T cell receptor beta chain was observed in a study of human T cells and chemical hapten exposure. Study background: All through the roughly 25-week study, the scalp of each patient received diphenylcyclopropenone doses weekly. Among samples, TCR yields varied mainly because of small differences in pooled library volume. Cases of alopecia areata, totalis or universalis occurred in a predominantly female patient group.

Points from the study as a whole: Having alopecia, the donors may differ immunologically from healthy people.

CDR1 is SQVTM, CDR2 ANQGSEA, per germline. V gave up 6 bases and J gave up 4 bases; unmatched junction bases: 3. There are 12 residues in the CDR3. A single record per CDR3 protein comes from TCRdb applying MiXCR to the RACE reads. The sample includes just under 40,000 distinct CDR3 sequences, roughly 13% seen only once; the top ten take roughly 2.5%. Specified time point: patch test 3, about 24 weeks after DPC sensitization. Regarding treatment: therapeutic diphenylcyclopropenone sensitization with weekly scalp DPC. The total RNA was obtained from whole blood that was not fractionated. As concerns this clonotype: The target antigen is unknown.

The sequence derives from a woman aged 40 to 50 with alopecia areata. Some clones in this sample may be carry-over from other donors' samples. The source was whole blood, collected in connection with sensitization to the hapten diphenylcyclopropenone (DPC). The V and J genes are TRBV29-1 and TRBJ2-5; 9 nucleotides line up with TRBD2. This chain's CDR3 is CSVAGGGETQYF. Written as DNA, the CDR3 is TGCAGCGTGGCGGGAGGGGGAGAGACCCAGTACTTC.